These 2 T cell receptor beta chains originate from one sample sequenced in a study of chemoradiotherapy in HPV16-positive cancers. Clones were read by immunoSEQ multiplex PCR, and TCRdb kept only the in-frame ones, dropping some. The sample records about 15,000 clones, 80% to 90% being singletons. The sample here was blood, taken from a patient who underwent chemoradiotherapy. Every receptor here comes from a human donor with HPV-associated anogenital cancer.

The J gene is TRBJ1-2, the V gene TRBV7-9; D is unresolved. The CDR3 is 12 amino acids. Germline V gene sequence: CDR1 SEHNR, CDR2 FQNEAQ (reference sequence). V lost 1 base and J lost 6, with 6 bases in between. This chain's CDR3 is CASSLERHGYTF. In nucleotides, the CDR3 is TGTGCCAGCAGCTTAGAGAGGCATGGCTACACCTTC.

This chain links TRBV10-1 with TRBJ1-1; 7 bases line up with TRBD1. The CDR3 has 15 amino acids. The V gene end was trimmed by 3 bases and the J gene end by 5 bases; junction bases not matched to a gene: 9. CDR1 and CDR2 (germline): WNHNN, SYGVQD (reference sequence). The CDR3 bases are TGCGCCAGCAGTGATTTAAGAGGGGGCCATACTGAAGCTTTCTTT. Its protein product is CASSDLRGGHTEAFF.